This T cell receptor (beta chain) was observed in a study of control samples from healthy donors and cancer patients (dated by TCRdb to 2020 to 2021). V gives up 2 bases and J gives up 4 bases, and the segment between their germline ends measures 14 bases. The CDR3 contains 15 residues, cysteine and phenylalanine counted. The sequence is cut down to CDR3 DNA, 45 bases in frame from base 1. Taken from the germline V gene, the CDR1 and CDR2 loops are SGHAT and FQNNGV. The library was obtained by the immunoSEQ multiplex PCR assay. TCRdb limited this immuneACCESS table to in-frame rearrangements with V and J called. A share of clones is missing; checked studies link under half to unresolved V genes, and the rest is unexplained. The sample includes some 120,000 clones, with about 92% observed a single time. Roughly 1.7% of the sample rests with the top ten. About this clone itself: The target of this receptor is not known. Per-nucleotide qualities are absent, and no much larger clonotype sits a single base away.

This receptor chain uses TRBV11-2 and TRBJ1-2; the D segment could be TRBD1, given 5 matching bases. Sequencing was performed on PBMCs. This receptor was taken from a man aged 45-60 years with head and neck cancer. The sequenced DNA: TGTGCCAGCAGCTTACGGCAGGGAAGTGGCTATGGCTACACCTTC. Protein translation: CASSLRQGSGYGYTF.